The present T cell receptor (beta chain) was sequenced within a study of identical twins. V dropped 1 base and J dropped 6 bases, with 3 bases sitting between them. This CDR3 is built from 12 residues. The germline CDR1 and CDR2 sequences are LGHDT and YNNKEL (reference sequence). It was template switching that added a universal primer site, and there were unique molecular identifiers on the cDNA. TCRdb used MiXCR to reprocess the 5' RACE reads, holding one entry per CDR3 protein. In the table there are about 890,000 distinct CDR3 sequences, 9% to 15% of which are singletons. This clonotype appeared a few times. Among all donors, each was a healthy Caucasian. These data also featured in a second study, about yellow fever vaccine responses in identical twins.

The sequence was obtained from a woman between 18 and 29 years old in good health. Input material: PBMCs. The chain is built from TRBV3-1 and TRBJ2-2; D uncertain. The CDR3 nucleotides are TGTGCCAGCAGCCAAGTGTCCGGGGAGCTGTTTTTT. As protein: CASSQVSGELFF.